Each of the 24 T cell receptor beta chains below was sequenced from the same sample in a study of regulatory T cells in long-lasting Graves disease. TCR beta libraries were built with iRepertoire HTBI primers and Arm-PCR of CDR3 regions. MiXCR, applied by TCRdb to the multiplex PCR reads, yields one record per CDR3 protein. The table records about 540,000 distinct CDR3 sequences, approximately 12% of them present only once. Specified time point: newly diagnosed GD, antithyroid drugs for less than 3 months. RNA isolated from PBMCs was used to make the TCR library. These same data were also listed under a study on T cells in Graves' hyperthyroidism and ophthalmopathy.

The material sequenced was peripheral blood mononuclear cells (PBMCs), taken at new diagnosis, from a patient treated with antithyroid drugs. These receptors were taken from a man aged 30-40 years with Graves disease.

This chain links TRBV19 with TRBJ1-1; 7 bases match TRBD1. V was pared by 5 bases and J by 7 bases, with 7 bases of the junction left unmatched. Germline assignment: CDR1 LNHDA and CDR2 SQIVND (reference sequence). The CDR3 is 13 residues long. For the CDR3, the DNA is TGTGCCAGTAGTCGAACGGACAGGCTTGAAGCTTTCTTT. Its protein product is CASSRTDRLEAFF.

In its sample, this clonotype was seen a few times. V usage is TRBV4-2 and J usage is TRBJ2-5; 9 bases align to TRBD2. Germline CDR1 reads LGHNA; CDR2 reads YNFKEQ. V trimming: 1 base; J trimming: 3 bases; junction bases outside the gene matches: 0. This CDR3 region has 14 residues. The CDR3, as DNA: TGTGCCAGCAGCCAAGCTAGCGGGGAAGAGACCCAGTACTTC. Its protein is CASSQASGEETQYF.

Ten or more counts support this clonotype. This chain connects TRBV27 to TRBJ2-1; D not certain. This CDR3 spans 12 amino acids. Germline V gene sequence: CDR1 MNHEY, CDR2 SMNVEV (reference sequence). The V gene lost 8 bases and the J gene lost 9 bases, with 14 bases spanning the gap. CDR3 residues: CASDSLLGEQFF. The CDR3 DNA sequence: TGTGCCAGCGACTCCCTCCTGGGTGAGCAGTTCTTC.

This clonotype was counted at least ten times. This chain's CDR3 is CASSPRPGLREQFF. In DNA, the CDR3 is TGCGCCAGCAGTCCCAGGCCCGGACTGAGGGAGCAGTTCTTC. The rearrangement joins TRBV5-1 to TRBJ2-1; a possible D gene is TRBD2 (5 bases). V dropped 5 bases and J dropped 10 bases, with 19 bases sitting between them. The CDR3 spans 14 residues. The germline V gene has CDR1 SGHRS and CDR2 YFSETQ.

This clonotype was seen ten or more times. This rearrangement joins TRBV5-5 to TRBJ2-2; 9 bases fit TRBD1. J was trimmed by 4 bases and V by 3 bases; bases with no gene match: 1. The CDR3 has 14 amino acids. The germline gives CDR1 SGHKS, CDR2 YYEKEE (reference sequence). The CDR3 loop is CASSSDRGTGELFF. The CDR3 DNA reads TGTGCCAGCAGCTCGGACAGGGGCACCGGGGAGCTGTTTTTT.

Ten or more counts support this clonotype. The chain recombines TRBV5-1 with TRBJ2-7; 9 bases are a match to TRBD2. The V gene end was trimmed by 4 bases and the J gene end by 2 bases; junction bases not matched to a gene: 10. CDR3 length equals 16 residues. The germline CDR1 and CDR2 sequences are SGHRS and YFSETQ. CDR3 sequence: CASSLDAGGAPYEQYF. CDR3 sequence (DNA): TGCGCCAGCAGCCTGGACGCGGGAGGGGCCCCCTACGAGCAGTACTTC.

The chain combines TRBV11-1 with TRBJ2-4, with 8 nucleotides matching TRBD1. The CDR3 consists of 15 residues. J gave up 7 bases and V 4 bases, and 9 bases lay outside the gene matches. Germline V CDR1 and CDR2: SGHAT, FQDESV (reference sequence). The CDR3 is CASSSSDRGRNIQYF. The CDR3 DNA reads TGTGCCAGCAGCTCATCTGACAGGGGCAGGAACATTCAGTACTTC.

Of note for this clonotype: A clone one base away is much larger, so this may be a read error. The V gene is TRBV20-1, the J gene TRBJ1-2; D uncertain. This CDR3 contains 12 residues. V shed 7 bases and J shed 2 bases, with 11 bases lying between them. The germline CDR1 and CDR2 sequences are DFQATT and SNEGSKA (reference sequence). This CDR3 is CSGADPNYGYTF. The CDR3 coding sequence is TGCAGTGGGGCAGACCCGAACTATGGCTACACCTTC.

This clonotype was seen a few times. The V and J genes are TRBV7-6 and TRBJ2-7; D unresolved. Looked up from germline, CDR1 is SGHVS and CDR2 is FNYEAQ. Deletions cut 5 bases from V and 3 bases from J, with 20 bases between. The CDR3 is made up of 16 amino acids. In DNA, the CDR3 is TGTGCCAGCAGCCCCCTCGACCGACAAGAGAACTACGAGCAGTACTTC. This sequence encodes CASSPLDRQENYEQYF.

This clonotype showed up many times. The chain has TRBV7-9 and TRBJ1-4; D remains unclear. With 4 bases removed from V and 0 bases from J, the gap between germline ends came to 9 bases. Germline CDR1 reads SEHNR; CDR2 reads FQNEAQ (reference sequence). CDR3 length equals 15 residues. In DNA form, the CDR3 reads TGTGCCAGCAGCTCGACACGAACAACTAATGAAAAACTGTTTTTT. This translates into CASSSTRTTNEKLFF.

This clonotype was seen only a few times. DNA for the CDR3: TGTGCCAGCAGCGTAGATAATACTGAAGCTTTCTTT. This translates into CASSVDNTEAFF. V is TRBV9 and J is TRBJ1-1; D uncertain. Germline CDR1 is SGDLS and CDR2 is YYNGEE. CDR3 size: 12 residues. V lost 0 bases to trimming and J lost 5 bases, with 5 bases between them.

The rearrangement links TRBV4-1 to TRBJ2-1, with D possibly called TRBD1 or TRBD2 (6 bases each). The CDR3 is 17 amino acids. The V gene lost 3 bases and the J gene lost 5 bases, with 20 bases spanning the gap. Germline V gene lookup returns CDR1 MGHRA and CDR2 YSYEKL. The CDR3 protein is CASSHPIRGTRHNEQFF. DNA of the CDR3: TGCGCCAGCAGCCATCCAATACGCGGGACAAGGCACAATGAGCAGTTCTTC.

The genes are TRBV2 and TRBJ1-3, with D possibly being TRBD1 (5 bases). The V gene's germline CDR1 is SNHLY and CDR2 FYNNEI. The length of the CDR3 is 17 residues. Trimming took off 5 bases at V and 0 bases at J, with 17 bases between the two ends. CDR3 coding DNA: TGTGCCAGCAGTTTCCACATCACAGGTCCCTCTGGAAACACCATATATTTT. Protein product: CASSFHITGPSGNTIYF.

Only one count was recorded for this clonotype. The J gene is TRBJ1-6, the V gene TRBV5-4, with TRBD1 identical over 7 bases. In germline, CDR1 is SGHNT, CDR2 YYREEE (reference sequence). The length of the CDR3 is 17 residues. Unmatched junction bases numbered 11, after V lost 4 bases and J lost 4 bases. The CDR3 here is CASSQPTGAIYNSPLHF. For the CDR3, the DNA is TGTGCCAGCAGCCAACCTACAGGGGCCATTTATAATTCACCCCTCCACTTT.

This clonotype showed up just a few times. The CDR3 region is CSVGDPGGSGGYTF. The CDR3 nucleotides are TGCAGCGTTGGAGACCCAGGGGGCTCGGGGGGCTACACCTTC. The chain carries TRBV29-1 and TRBJ1-2, with 8 bases matching TRBD1. Trimming removed 4 bases from V and 8 bases from J; junction bases left unmatched: 12. CDR3 length: 14 amino acids. Germline V CDR1 and CDR2: SQVTM, ANQGSEA. The full variable domain, in which reference TRBV29-1 and TRBJ1-2 provide the parts outside the CDR3, is SAVISQKPSRDICQRGTSLTIQCQVDSQVTMMFWYRQQPGQSLTLIATANQGSEATYESGFVIDKFPISRPNLTFSTLTVSNMSPEDSSIYLCSVGDPGGSGGYTFGSGTRLTVV.

This clonotype came up a few times. The rearrangement uses TRBV20-1 and TRBJ2-3; D unresolved. The CDR3 has 15 residues. The germline CDR1 and CDR2 sequences are DFQATT and SNEGSKA (reference sequence). V dropped 3 bases and J dropped 2 bases, with 15 bases sitting between them. CDR3 in DNA: TGCAGTGCTAGGGCCATAACGGAACTCACAGATACGCAGTATTTT. As protein: CSARAITELTDTQYF.

This clonotype came up many times. The V and J genes are TRBV7-9 and TRBJ2-7; D not certain. Trimming pared 7 bases from V and 2 bases from J, leaving 15 bases between. Germline CDR1 reads SEHNR; CDR2 reads FQNEAQ (reference sequence). The CDR3 extends over 14 amino acids. CDR3 DNA sequence: TGTGCCAGCACCCCAGCGATGAATCCCTACGAGCAGTACTTC. This gives the protein CASTPAMNPYEQYF.

A word on this clonotype: A clone one base away is much larger, so this may be a read error. The rearrangement joins TRBV12-3 or TRBV12-4 to TRBJ2-1, with 10 positions matching TRBD2. The length of the CDR3 is 16 residues. This CDR3 reads CASSSSSGSRNNGQFF. In DNA form, the CDR3 reads TGTGCCAGCAGTTCTTCTAGCGGGAGCCGGAACAATGGGCAGTTCTTC.

The table lists this clonotype with many counts. This chain uses TRBV6-1 with TRBJ1-1; D is undetermined. CDR1 MNHNS and CDR2 SASEGT come from the germline V gene. The CDR3 length is 13 residues. Trimming stripped 9 bases from V and 5 bases from J, with 16 bases between. The CDR3 reads CASRLKRNTEAFF. The CDR3 nucleotides are TGTGCCAGTCGACTGAAGAGGAATACTGAAGCTTTCTTT.

This clonotype was counted at least ten times. The rearrangement joins TRBV7-6 to TRBJ1-1, with D hard to call. Trimming took off 4 bases at V and 3 bases at J, with 6 bases between the two ends. Germline CDR1 and CDR2: SGHVS and FNYEAQ. This CDR3 region has 12 residues. The CDR3 coding sequence is TGTGCCAGCAGCTCGAGGGACACTGAAGCTTTCTTT. This sequence encodes CASSSRDTEAFF.

A word on this clonotype: With only one base between it and a far larger clone, this is likely a read error. This rearrangement joins TRBV20-1 to TRBJ2-4, with 9 bases lining up with TRBD2. This CDR3 comprises 14 residues. Looked up from germline, CDR1 is DFQATT and CDR2 is SNEGSKA (reference sequence). The CDR3: CSGSREGLNNEQLF. CDR3 in DNA: TGCAGTGGGTCGCGGGAGGGCCTGAACAATGAGCAGCTCTTC.

This clonotype was seen ten or more times. The genes are TRBV5-4 and TRBJ1-2; 7 bases map to TRBD1. In germline, CDR1 is SGHNT, CDR2 YYREEE (reference sequence). With 2 bases clipped from V and 7 bases from J, the junction kept 2 bases outside the gene matches. The CDR3 spans 12 residues. The CDR3 DNA sequence: TGTGCCAGCAGCTTAGACAGGGCTGGCTACACCTTC. As protein: CASSLDRAGYTF.

The chain carries TRBV6-1 and TRBJ2-1; TRBD1 agrees at 9 bases. Trimming removed 1 base from V and 7 bases from J; junction bases left unmatched: 5. The CDR3 loop spans 15 amino acids. The germline V gene encodes CDR1 MNHNS and CDR2 SASEGT. This chain's CDR3 is CASSEGPGQGNEQFF. Here the CDR3 DNA reads TGTGCCAGCAGTGAAGGGCCGGGACAGGGAAATGAGCAGTTCTTC.

The chain combines TRBV12-5 with TRBJ2-3; 9 bases agree with TRBD2. Germline V gene data show CDR1 as LGHNT and CDR2 as FRNRAP. Trimming took 7 bases from V and 5 from J; bases not matched to a gene: 4. The CDR3 is 13 residues long. CDR3 bases: TGTGCTAGTGAGCGGGAGGATGTAGATACGCAGTATTTT. This translates into CASEREDVDTQYF.